This T cell receptor (beta chain) was captured in a study of metastatic and nonmetastatic thyroid tumors. MiXCR was used by TCRdb to re-call the PCR reads. Of approximately 90,000 clones in the sample, approximately 9% were seen once. This clone was counted ten times or more. Germline CDR1 and CDR2: SNHLY and FYNNEI. This CDR3 contains 13 residues. V lost 4 bases, J lost 3 bases, and 10 bases lay in between. Each patient went into thyroid surgery without having received any treatment. The origin of this receptor is a female donor with papillary thyroid cancer or a benign thyroid nodule (not recorded which). Some clones in this sample may be carry-over from other donors' samples. The sequencing sample was made of blood. The chain recombines TRBV2 with TRBJ2-7, with D uncertain. As DNA, the CDR3 is TGTGCCAGCAGTGTACGGGTAGTCTACGAGCAGTACTTC. Amino acid sequence: CASSVRVVYEQYF.